A selection of T cell receptor beta chains follows, all from one sample in a study of blood T cell repertoires in COVID-19. This table comes from immunoSEQ multiplex PCR, and its TCRdb copy is limited to in-frame clones, with some not included. The sample lists about 47,000 clones, roughly 88% seen once, with approximately 3% in the top ten. Material for sequencing was peripheral blood. These TCRs come from a man aged 45 to 65 with active COVID-19. CDR3s include the opening cysteine and the closing phenylalanine or tryptophan. D genes are given only for firm matches. Some rows have no size entry. The others give once, few or many, or a class for an expanded clone.

>NA|NA|TRBJ2-2|TRBV12-3/TRBV12-4
TGTGCCAGCAGTAGCCCCGGGGAGCTGTTTTTT
CASSSPGELFF
>NA|NA|TRBJ1-1|TRBV7-9
TGTGCCAGCAGCTTTTCAAATTCAGGGTTGAACACTGAAGCTTTCTTT
CASSFSNSGLNTEAFF
>NA|NA|TRBJ2-5|TRBV11-3
TGTGCCAGCAGCTTAGTCACTCGAAAGACCCAGTACTTC
CASSLVTRKTQYF
>NA|NA|TRBJ1-1|TRBV12-5
TGTGCTAGTGGTACCCTCGAGGGGGAAAAAGCTTTCTTT
CASGTLEGEKAFF
>TRBD1|NA|TRBJ2-5|TRBV27
TGTGCCAGCAGTCCAAGGACAGGGGAGACCCAGTACTTC
CASSPRTGETQYF
>TRBD2|NA|TRBJ2-1|TRBV19
TGTGCCACCCAAGAGGCTAGCGGGAGGCCAAATGAGCAGTTCTTC
CATQEASGRPNEQFF
>NA|NA|TRBJ2-1|TRBV6-5
TGTGCCAGCAGTTACTCCCGTAATGAGCAGTTCTTC
CASSYSRNEQFF
>NA|NA|TRBJ2-2|TRBV2
TGTGCCAGCTTACCAGACACCGGGGAGCTGTTTTTT
CASLPDTGELFF
>NA|NA|TRBJ1-5|TRBV5-5
TGTGCCAGCAGCTTGTGGGGGGGCCCTCAGCCCCAGCATTTT
CASSLWGGPQPQHF
>NA|NA|TRBJ2-6|TRBV27
TGTGCCAGCAGTTTGAGCTCTGGGGCCAACGTCCTGACTTTC
CASSLSSGANVLTF
>NA|NA|TRBJ2-4|TRBV5-6
TGTGCCAGCAGCCTTATATCAGGGGACAAAAACATTCAGTACTTC
CASSLISGDKNIQYF
>NA|once|TRBJ2-7|TRBV5-1
TGCGCCAGCAGCTTTTTTTCTGGGGAGGTGGGATACGAGCAGTACTTC
CASSFFSGEVGYEQYF
>NA|NA|TRBJ2-1|TRBV7-9
TGTGCCAGCACCACGTTTAGCAGCAATGAGCAGTTCTTC
CASTTFSSNEQFF
>NA|once|TRBJ2-5|TRBV13
TGTGCCAGCAGCCCCACTAGCCAGGGGACCCAGTACTTC
CASSPTSQGTQYF
>TRBD2|NA|TRBJ2-2|TRBV5-1
TGCGCCAGCAGCTCTAGGGCGGGGGTCGCGAACACCGGGGAGCTGTTTTTT
CASSSRAGVANTGELFF
>NA|NA|TRBJ1-1|TRBV7-2
TGTGCCAGCAGCTTACCGGGGAACACTGAAGCTTTCTTT
CASSLPGNTEAFF
>TRBD1|NA|TRBJ2-1|TRBV7-9
TGTGCCGGCAGGGACAGTGACAATGAGCAGTTCTTC
CAGRDSDNEQFF
>NA|NA|TRBJ1-4|TRBV19
TGTGCCAGTGCCCCGGAAGGGGTGTCTGAAAAACTGTTTTTT
CASAPEGVSEKLFF
>TRBD1|few|TRBJ1-4|TRBV7-2
TGTGCCAGCAGCATGAGGGACAGAAATGAAAAACTGTTTTTT
CASSMRDRNEKLFF
>NA|few|TRBJ2-7|TRBV7-9
TGTGCCAGCAGCAGTAAAGGGACTTATTACGAGCAGTACTTC
CASSSKGTYYEQYF
>NA|NA|TRBJ1-6|TRBV27
TGTGCCAGCAGTTTATCCAGAGGGGGGGCGTTCGCGCCACCCCTCCACTTT
CASSLSRGGAFAPPLHF
>NA|NA|TRBJ1-6|TRBV5-5
TGTGCCAGCAGCTCCGCCCAAGGATACAGGGTTCCCCTCCACTTT
CASSSAQGYRVPLHF
>NA|NA|TRBJ1-1|TRBV23-1
TGCGCCAGCAGTCAATCGGGGGCGAACACTGAAGCTTTCTTT
CASSQSGANTEAFF
>NA|once|TRBJ2-5|TRBV3-1/TRBV3-2
TGTGCCAGCAGCCAAGACTTCAGGGCCTCAGAGACCCAGTACTTC
CASSQDFRASETQYF
>NA|once|TRBJ2-7|TRBV27
TGTGCCAGCAGTTTATCGTACAGGAAAGACGAGCAGTACTTC
CASSLSYRKDEQYF
>NA|medium-sized|TRBJ2-7|TRBV6-5
TGTGCCACCCACCTGACAGCCAGCTCCTACGAGCAGTACTTC
CATHLTASSYEQYF